A selection of T cell receptor beta chains follows, all from one sample in a study of cytomegalovirus exposure and HLA in healthy donors. Data came from immunoSEQ multiplex PCR; TCRdb stores just in-frame clones and leaves some out. The table lists 150,000 or so clones, approximately 79% of them singletons. The sample taken for sequencing was PBMCs. Every receptor here comes from a man between 18 and 29 years old in good health and CMV-seropositive. The CDR3 runs from the conserved cysteine through the conserved F or W. The order of the fields is V gene, clone size, D gene, J gene, CDR3 DNA, CDR3 protein. A D gene is named only where the DNA matches it firmly. The size entry is marked missing in some rows and otherwise reads once, few, many or a size class.

TRBV6-5	-	TRBD1	TRBJ1-1	TGTGCCAGCATTAGCAGGGGGCGGTGGAACACTGAAGCTTTCTTT	CASISRGRWNTEAFF
TRBV7-9	-	-	TRBJ1-2	TGTGCCAGCAGCTTAGGGCGTGCAGGAACCTATGGCTACACCTTC	CASSLGRAGTYGYTF
TRBV5-4	few	-	TRBJ1-6	TGTGCCAGCAGCTTGAGGCAGGGGAATTCACCCCTCCACTTT	CASSLRQGNSPLHF
TRBV5-5	-	TRBD1	TRBJ1-4	TGTGCCAGCAGCTTGTGGGGGGCCAGGGGGCAGGATGAAAAACTGTTTTTT	CASSLWGARGQDEKLFF
TRBV7-2	-	TRBD1	TRBJ2-7	TGTGCCAGCAGCTTAGGGGGACAGGGGGCTTACGAGCAGTACTTC	CASSLGGQGAYEQYF
TRBV28	-	-	TRBJ1-5	TGTGCCAGCAGTTCGAATCGACGACAGGCCCGGTATCAGCCCCAGCATTTT	CASSSNRRQARYQPQHF
TRBV6-5	-	-	TRBJ1-3	TGTGCCAGCAGTTACGGACACGCAAGCTCTGGAAACACCATATATTTT	CASSYGHASSGNTIYF
TRBV10-3	-	-	TRBJ2-7	TGTGCCACCCAGGATATCTACGAGCAGTACTTC	CATQDIYEQYF
TRBV7-9	-	TRBD1	TRBJ1-6	TGTGCCAGCAGCGGACAGGGGGCCCCAAGGGCCCTCCACTTT	CASSGQGAPRALHF
TRBV2	few	TRBD2	TRBJ2-1	TGTGCCAGCAGGTTAGCGGGGGGGGCCCACAATGAGCAGTTCTTC	CASRLAGGAHNEQFF
TRBV30	-	-	TRBJ1-1	TGTGCCTGGAGTGTAATTATCCCGAACACTGAAGCTTTCTTT	CAWSVIIPNTEAFF
TRBV6-6	-	TRBD1	TRBJ2-1	TGTGCCAGCAGTTACTCGGGGACAGGGGGACACAATGAGCAGTTCTTC	CASSYSGTGGHNEQFF
TRBV9	-	TRBD2	TRBJ2-7	TGTGCCAGCAGCGTAGGGGGGGGGACCTACGAGCAGTACTTC	CASSVGGGTYEQYF
TRBV6-1	-	-	TRBJ1-2	TGTGCCAGCAGTGAGGTACAGGGATGGATGTTTGGCTACACCTTC	CASSEVQGWMFGYTF
TRBV29-1	-	TRBD1	TRBJ1-1	TGCAGCGTCGTTACCCCGACAGGGGATAACACTGAAGCTTTCTTT	CSVVTPTGDNTEAFF
TRBV2	-	-	TRBJ1-5	TGTGCCAGCAGTGCGCAGGGGAATAGCAATCAGCCCCAGCATTTT	CASSAQGNSNQPQHF
TRBV6-4	-	TRBD2	TRBJ2-1	TGTGCCAGCAGTGACTCGAATAGCGGGAGAGGTCACAATGAGCAGTTCTTC	CASSDSNSGRGHNEQFF
TRBV5-1	-	TRBD2	TRBJ2-7	TGCGCCAGCAGCTTGGGCCCCCAGCGGGGAACCTACGAGCAGTACTTC	CASSLGPQRGTYEQYF
TRBV5-6	-	TRBD2	TRBJ2-7	TGTGCCAGCAGCTTGGCCTTTCTAGCGGGAGGTTTCAGTGCCGAGCAGTACTTC	CASSLAFLAGGFSAEQYF
TRBV20-1	-	-	TRBJ1-5	TGCAGTGCTCAGGGAAATCAGCCCCAGCATTTT	CSAQGNQPQHF
TRBV5-1	-	TRBD1	TRBJ1-6	TGCGCCAGCAGCCCCGACAGGGAGGCTTCACCCCTCCACTTT	CASSPDREASPLHF
TRBV2	-	-	TRBJ1-5	TGTGCCAGCAGTGACTCAGATAGCAATCAGCCCCAGCATTTT	CASSDSDSNQPQHF
TRBV4-2	-	-	TRBJ2-7	TGTGCCAGCAGTTACGGACAGAATTACGAGCAGTACTTC	CASSYGQNYEQYF
TRBV4-2	-	-	TRBJ1-5	TGTGCCAGCAGCCCCTTGGCCGGAGGGGGCAATCAGCCCCAGCATTTT	CASSPLAGGGNQPQHF
TRBV18	-	-	TRBJ2-1	TGTGCCAGCTCCCCCAGGCGTATGGGTCCTTCCTACAATGAGCAGTTCTTC	CASSPRRMGPSYNEQFF
TRBV2	-	-	TRBJ2-3	TGTGCCAGCAGTGGGACAAGATCTAGCACAGATACGCAGTATTTT	CASSGTRSSTDTQYF
TRBV28	few	-	TRBJ1-1	TGTGCCAGCAGTCCCCCGGACTCAGTTACTGAAGCTTTCTTT	CASSPPDSVTEAFF
TRBV6-5	few	-	TRBJ2-3	TGTGCCACCGGGGTCCTACAAGATACGCAGTATTTT	CATGVLQDTQYF
TRBV9	-	TRBD2	TRBJ2-2	TGTGCCAGCAGCGTATTAGCGGGACACACCGGGGAGCTGTTTTTT	CASSVLAGHTGELFF
TRBV6-5	-	TRBD1	TRBJ1-1	TGTGCCAGCAGTGCAGGGGGCTGGGAAGCTTTCTTT	CASSAGGWEAFF
TRBV27	-	-	TRBJ1-1	TGTGCCAGCAGTCGGAACAGGAACACTGAAGCTTTCTTT	CASSRNRNTEAFF
TRBV7-9	-	-	TRBJ1-1	TGTGCCAGCAGCTCAAATCGGTGGAACACTGAAGCTTTCTTT	CASSSNRWNTEAFF
TRBV27	-	TRBD1	TRBJ2-7	TGTGCCAGCAGTTTAGGGACAGGTAGCTACGAGCAGTACTTC	CASSLGTGSYEQYF
TRBV2	-	TRBD1	TRBJ1-2	TGTGCCAGCAGTGAAAGCCGGACAGGGAACTATGGCTACACCTTC	CASSESRTGNYGYTF
TRBV4-3	-	TRBD2	TRBJ2-1	TGCGCCAGCAGCCAAATAGCGGGGAGGGGTGAGCAGTTCTTC	CASSQIAGRGEQFF
TRBV10-3	-	-	TRBJ2-1	TGTGCCATCAGTGGTGTGGGGCTGGAGCAGTTCTTC	CAISGVGLEQFF
TRBV7-2	few	TRBD1	TRBJ2-7	TGTGCCAGCAGCTTACAGGGGGTGGTCTACGAGCAGTACTTC	CASSLQGVVYEQYF
TRBV7-2	-	-	TRBJ2-7	TGTGCCAGCAGCTTAACAGGGCACTACGAGCAGTACTTC	CASSLTGHYEQYF
TRBV30	-	-	TRBJ1-1	TGTGCCTGGAGTGTACAGGTGAACACTGAAGCTTTCTTT	CAWSVQVNTEAFF
TRBV6-5	few	-	TRBJ1-4	TGTGCCAGCAGTTTCGACGGGGAGGGGGAAAAACTGTTTTTT	CASSFDGEGEKLFF
TRBV5-6	-	-	TRBJ1-1	TGTGCCAGCATCCCCACCCCCAGGAACACTGAAGCTTTCTTT	CASIPTPRNTEAFF
TRBV19	-	TRBD1	TRBJ2-1	TGTGCCAGTAGTACCAGATCTCGGACAGGGGGTATTAGCAATGAGCAGTTCTTC	CASSTRSRTGGISNEQFF
TRBV7-7	-	TRBD2	TRBJ2-5	TGTGCTAGCAGCTTGGCGCCGCTAGCGGGGCAAGAGACCCAGTACTTC	CASSLAPLAGQETQYF
TRBV12-5	-	-	TRBJ2-1	TGTGCTAGTGGTTTTGGAGGTATCGGCAATGAGCAGTTCTTC	CASGFGGIGNEQFF
TRBV13	-	TRBD1	TRBJ1-5	TGTGCCAGCAGCTTCGGGACAGGGGGCTTTTATCAGCCCCAGCATTTT	CASSFGTGGFYQPQHF
TRBV11-3	-	-	TRBJ2-5	TGTGCCAGCAGCTTAGCAGGGTTTGGAGAGACCCAGTACTTC	CASSLAGFGETQYF